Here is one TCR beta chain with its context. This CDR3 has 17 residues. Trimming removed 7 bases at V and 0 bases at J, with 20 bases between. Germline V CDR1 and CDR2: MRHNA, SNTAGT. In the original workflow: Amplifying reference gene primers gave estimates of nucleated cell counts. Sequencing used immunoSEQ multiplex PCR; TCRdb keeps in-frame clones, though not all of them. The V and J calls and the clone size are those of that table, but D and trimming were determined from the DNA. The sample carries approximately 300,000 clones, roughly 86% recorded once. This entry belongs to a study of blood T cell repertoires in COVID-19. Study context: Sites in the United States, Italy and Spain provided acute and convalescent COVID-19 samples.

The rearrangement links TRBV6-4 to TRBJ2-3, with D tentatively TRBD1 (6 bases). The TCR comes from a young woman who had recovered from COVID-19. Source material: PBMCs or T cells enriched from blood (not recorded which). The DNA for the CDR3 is TGTGCCAGCATAAGGACAGAATGGGCCCCTAGCACAGATACGCAGTATTTT. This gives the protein CASIRTEWAPSTDTQYF.